The rows below give T cell receptor beta chains drawn from one sample of a study of control samples from healthy donors and cancer patients. The assay was immunoSEQ multiplex PCR, and TCRdb's table has in-frame clones only and misses some. The table lists 96,000 or so clones, approximately 95% of them singletons, with less than 10% in the top ten. The sample consisted of blood. These receptors originate from a man aged 18-30 years in good health. Both conserved end residues are part of each CDR3. The order of the fields is J gene, V gene, CDR3 protein.

TRBJ1-2	TRBV18	CASSPPNGADYGYTF
TRBJ1-1	TRBV4-2	CASSQVRQMNTEAFF
TRBJ2-3	TRBV18	CASSLGGQPETDTQYF
TRBJ1-4	TRBV11-2	CASSGGTGRNEKLFF
TRBJ2-1	TRBV6-5	CASSGQGYSYNEQFF
TRBJ1-2	TRBV12-5	CASAMGSYGYTF
TRBJ2-3	TRBV5-1	CASSQATSGGTDTQYF
TRBJ2-7	TRBV7-6	CASSGRDLAAYEQYF
TRBJ2-1	TRBV2	CASSEVAGRVNEQFF
TRBJ1-4	TRBV5-1	CASSSDREWNKLFF
TRBJ2-1	TRBV6-2/TRBV6-3	CASSYKERVEQFF
TRBJ1-2	TRBV5-1	CASSFSDNYGYTF
TRBJ2-1	TRBV2	CASRGTGGAGEQFF
TRBJ2-2	TRBV5-4	CASSPPSEGYTGELFF
TRBJ1-2	TRBV18	CASSRQGFNYGYTF
TRBJ1-4	TRBV6-6	CASMRANEKLFF
TRBJ1-1	TRBV7-9	CASSLMMGSEAFF
TRBJ1-2	TRBV7-3	CASSLKTGPGPWGYTF
TRBJ2-1	TRBV19	CASSIRLAENNEQFF
TRBJ2-7	TRBV19	CASSMVGRAYEQYF
TRBJ2-7	TRBV2	CASSSYREQYF
TRBJ2-1	TRBV5-4	CASSRGTSGGSNEQFF
TRBJ2-1	TRBV12-5	CASGGTRPYNEQFF
TRBJ1-2	TRBV19	CASTPGTGTLYGYTF
TRBJ2-7	TRBV3-1/TRBV3-2	CASSPAGGMEEQYF
TRBJ1-1	TRBV16	CASSRGTGGNTEAFF
TRBJ2-1	TRBV18	CASSPYTTSGFYNEQFF
TRBJ2-7	TRBV25-1	CASSEGLAGGPGYEQYF
TRBJ1-1	TRBV25-1	CASREGSNTEAFF
TRBJ1-2	TRBV9	CASSGLARGYTF
TRBJ1-6	TRBV5-4	CASSSEWDSPLHF
TRBJ1-1	TRBV7-3	CASSTGSGDTEAFF
TRBJ1-4	TRBV27	CASSFYFSGPEKLFF
TRBJ1-4	TRBV5-1	CASRKGQGATNEKLFF
TRBJ1-5	TRBV6-5	CASSPQVASNQPQHF
TRBJ2-1	TRBV30	CAWTVRAGGPLGEQFF
TRBJ1-6	TRBV2	CASRAGPLHF
TRBJ2-7	TRBV19	CASSVGTGPSYEQYF
TRBJ1-1	TRBV6-5	CASRQGGDTEAFF
TRBJ2-1	TRBV24-1	CATSDRTGTGDYNEQFF
TRBJ2-3	TRBV6-5	CASSLTQRDTQYF
TRBJ1-1	TRBV3-1/TRBV3-2	CASSQDWRGRENTEAFF
TRBJ1-2	TRBV21-1	CASSKVAPSDYTF
TRBJ2-5	TRBV6-1	CASSDPPTGSQETQYF
TRBJ1-3	TRBV5-5	CASSLGGSGNTIYF
TRBJ2-1	TRBV18	CASSPNVGERATHEQFF
TRBJ2-4	TRBV27	CASSSGQGLLAKNIQYF
TRBJ1-1	TRBV12-3/TRBV12-4	CASSFRQGREAFF
TRBJ1-5	TRBV11-2	CASSRDRGQPQHF
TRBJ1-5	TRBV25-1	CASGPTGSTKPQHF